This is a list of T cell receptor beta chains from one sample in a study of beta chain features in type 1 diabetes. Libraries were prepared by immunoSEQ multiplex PCR; TCRdb keeps only in-frame clonotypes and omits some of them. The profile shows over 150,000 clones, about 8.1% of them singletons. Specimen: central memory CD4+ T cells from blood. The receptors shown here come from a young man in good health. Each CDR3 is given with its conserved first and last residue. D genes are given only for firm matches. Clone size, where shown, is once, few, many, or a class for clones that have expanded.

d_call j_call clone_size v_call cdr3_aa cdr3_nt
TRBD1 TRBJ1-1 - TRBV14 CASSPQGFVGDTEAFF TGTGCCAGCAGCCCACAGGGGTTTGTCGGGGACACTGAAGCTTTCTTT
- TRBJ1-2 - TRBV7-2 CASSLEGVGYTF TGTGCCAGCAGCTTAGAAGGGGTAGGCTACACCTTC
- TRBJ2-7 - TRBV7-2 CASSLSAGISYEQYF TGTGCCAGCAGCTTATCGGCAGGGATCTCCTACGAGCAGTACTTC
- TRBJ2-1 many TRBV7-9 CASSFFDEQFF TGTGCCAGCAGCTTTTTCGATGAGCAGTTCTTC
TRBD1 TRBJ2-1 - TRBV25-1 CASSEYRDREGNEQFF TGTGCCAGCAGTGAATACCGGGACAGGGAGGGGAATGAGCAGTTCTTC
TRBD1 TRBJ1-1 - TRBV6-6 CASSPNGQGTAFF TGTGCCAGCAGTCCAAACGGACAGGGAACGGCTTTCTTT
TRBD1 TRBJ2-3 many TRBV18 CASSPLDRVPDTQYF TGTGCCAGCTCACCCCTGGACAGGGTACCAGATACGCAGTATTTT
TRBD2 TRBJ2-5 - TRBV7-2 CASSYQRGLRTQYF TGTGCCAGCAGCTATCAGCGGGGTCTTAGGACCCAGTACTTC
TRBD1 TRBJ1-1 few TRBV4-3 CASSLSQGARGEAFF TGCGCCAGCAGCCTGAGTCAGGGGGCGCGGGGTGAAGCTTTCTTT
- TRBJ2-5 few TRBV6-5 CASIPYSNGETQYF TGTGCCAGCATCCCGTACTCCAATGGAGAGACCCAGTACTTC
- TRBJ2-7 - TRBV7-2 CASSFYYEQYF TGTGCCAGCAGCTTCTACTACGAGCAGTACTTC
- TRBJ2-5 many TRBV30 CAWGQETQYF TGTGCCTGGGGGCAGGAGACCCAGTACTTC
TRBD2 TRBJ2-7 - TRBV15 CATSRGHLHRSGASYEQYF TGTGCCACCAGCAGAGGACATTTGCATCGGAGCGGGGCCTCCTACGAGCAGTACTTC
- TRBJ1-5 - TRBV4-1 CASSQSPVANQPQHF TGCGCCAGCAGCCAAAGTCCAGTAGCCAATCAGCCCCAGCATTTT
- TRBJ2-1 - TRBV5-3 CARSLEFRNSYYNEQFF TGTGCCAGAAGCTTGGAGTTCCGGAACAGTTACTACAATGAGCAGTTCTTC
- TRBJ1-4 - TRBV9 CASSPSPTTNRGTNEKLFF TGTGCCAGCAGCCCCTCACCCACAACAAACCGAGGAACTAATGAAAAACTGTTTTTT
TRBD2 TRBJ2-2 few TRBV2 CASSWRLAGYGELFF TGTGCCAGCAGTTGGAGACTAGCGGGATACGGGGAGCTGTTTTTT
TRBD2 TRBJ2-2 few TRBV15 CATKGLAAFSNTGELFF TGTGCCACCAAAGGACTAGCGGCATTTTCGAACACCGGGGAGCTGTTTTTT
TRBD1 TRBJ2-7 - TRBV28 CASTTGTGLRYF TGTGCCAGCACCACGGGGACAGGTCTAAGGTACTTC
- TRBJ1-1 - TRBV5-1 CASSPRSSAGLNTEAFF TGCGCCAGCAGCCCACGCTCATCAGCGGGATTGAACACTGAAGCTTTCTTT
TRBD1 TRBJ1-2 - TRBV15 CATDRGHGYTF TGTGCCACCGACAGGGGGCATGGCTACACCTTC
- TRBJ2-2 medium-sized TRBV29-1 CSVAGVGTGELFF TGCAGCGTTGCAGGGGTGGGCACCGGGGAGCTGTTTTTT
- TRBJ2-5 - TRBV14 CASSPLSGVPETQYF TGTGCCAGCAGCCCACTTTCTGGAGTCCCGGAGACCCAGTACTTC
TRBD2 TRBJ2-5 few TRBV7-8 CASSFSSSGTSQETQYF TGTGCCAGCAGCTTCTCCTCCTCCGGGACTAGCCAAGAGACCCAGTACTTC
- TRBJ1-1 - TRBV6-5 CASSQSGEAFF TGTGCCAGCAGTCAATCAGGTGAAGCTTTCTTT
- TRBJ2-1 - TRBV7-2 CASSTYYNEQFF TGTGCCAGCAGCACCTACTACAATGAGCAGTTCTTC
- TRBJ1-2 few TRBV15 CATSSPNRGGGGYTF TGTGCCACCAGCAGCCCTAATAGGGGCGGTGGGGGCTACACCTTC
TRBD1 TRBJ2-2 once TRBV29-1 CSVSRQGDTGELF TGCAGCGTTTCGAGACAGGGGGACACCGGGGAGCTGTTT
TRBD1 TRBJ2-6 - TRBV28 CASSHRGYSGANVLTF TGTGCCAGCAGCCACAGGGGATACTCTGGGGCCAACGTCCTGACTTTC